The 23 T cell receptor beta chains listed next were all sequenced from one sample in a study of graft-versus-host responses after intestinal transplantation (dated by TCRdb to the early 2020s). The method behind the library was the immunoSEQ multiplex PCR assay. Held by TCRdb, this immuneACCESS table contains in-frame sequences only and omits some clones. Under half of the omission traces to an unresolved V gene where checked; the cause of the rest is unknown. The sample includes some 97,000 clones, with roughly 87% observed a single time. Together, the top ten hold more than 0.75% of the sample. These receptors have no identified antigens. The sample's time point, from its label and the paper: cells obtained before transplantation from donor or recipient. The sample consisted of unstimulated CD4+ T cells sorted from spleen or lymph node cells, taken before transplant. These receptors originate from a human donor who was the organ donor for an intestinal transplant.

The gene calls are TRBV4-2 and TRBJ2-2, with TRBD2 as a possible D gene (7 bases). The germline gives CDR1 LGHNA, CDR2 YNFKEQ. The CDR3 is 18 amino acids. V shed 1 base and J shed 6 bases, with 21 bases lying between them. The CDR3 DNA reads TGTGCCAGCAGCCAAGTAAGGGGGGGCCTTCAAGCATCCGGGGAGCTGTTTTTT. It yields the protein CASSQVRGGLQASGELFF.

V is TRBV5-6 and J is TRBJ1-2, with 7 bases identical to TRBD1. Germline values: CDR1 SGHDT, CDR2 YYEEEE. The CDR3 length is 15 residues. V trimming: 5 bases; J trimming: 4 bases; junction bases outside the gene matches: 11. The DNA of the CDR3 is TGTGCCAGCAGTGTAATAACAGGGGTTCTCTATGGCTACACCTTC. Residues: CASSVITGVLYGYTF.

This clone was observed once. V usage is TRBV4-1 and J usage is TRBJ2-3; weak D call: TRBD2 (5 bases). The V end lost 0 bases, the J end lost 4 bases, and 11 bases lay between the germline ends. This CDR3 has 15 residues. CDR1 and CDR2 (germline): MGHRA, YSYEKL. Here the CDR3 reads CASSQDRWRPDTQYF. The CDR3 DNA reads as TGCGCCAGCAGCCAAGATCGTTGGAGGCCAGATACGCAGTATTTT.

In this sample, this clone turned up a few times. V is TRBV9 and J is TRBJ2-1; tentatively, D is TRBD2 (5 bases). V lost 3 bases to trimming and J lost 10 bases, with 14 bases between them. Germline assignment: CDR1 SGDLS and CDR2 YYNGEE. The CDR3 extends over 13 amino acids. This chain's CDR3 is CASSAWRSVEQFF. As DNA, the CDR3 is TGTGCCAGCAGCGCGTGGAGGAGCGTCGAGCAGTTCTTC.

This chain links TRBV19 with TRBJ1-5; TRBD1 matches at 8 bases. V trimming: 4 bases; J trimming: 15 bases; junction bases outside the gene matches: 8. The germline V gene has CDR1 LNHDA and CDR2 SQIVND (reference sequence). The CDR3 is 12 residues long. The CDR3 spells CASSNRRTGMHF. Written as DNA, the CDR3 is TGTGCCAGTAGTAATCGACGGACAGGGATGCATTTT.

The gene calls are TRBV28 and TRBJ2-1; D is perhaps TRBD1 or TRBD2 (5 bases each). From germline, CDR1 is MDHEN and CDR2 SYDVKM. The ends were cut back, 5 bases at V and 7 bases at J, with 21 bases in the middle. There are 16 residues in the CDR3. In DNA form, the CDR3 reads TGTGCCAGCAGTATGAGGAGGCGAGAGGGGAAGAATGAGCAGTTCTTC. As protein: CASSMRRREGKNEQFF.

The chain couples TRBV18 to TRBJ1-3; possible D gene TRBD1, 5 bases. V shed 2 bases and J shed 0 bases, with 11 bases lying between them. This CDR3 contains 16 residues. Germline values: CDR1 KGHSH, CDR2 LQKENI. Here the CDR3 reads CASSPGTDLSGNTIYF. DNA of the CDR3: TGTGCCAGCTCACCAGGGACGGACCTCTCTGGAAACACCATATATTTT.

This chain connects TRBV5-1 to TRBJ2-5, with D perhaps matching TRBD1 (6 bases). The ends were cut back, 0 bases at V and 11 bases at J, with 20 bases in the middle. Germline CDR1 is SGHRS and CDR2 is YFSETQ. The CDR3 loop spans 15 amino acids. DNA for the CDR3: TGCGCCAGCAGCTTGGCCTGGGGTCCGGGGCAGGGGCAGTACTTC. It specifies CASSLAWGPGQGQYF.

J is TRBJ1-6 and V is TRBV27, with D perhaps matching TRBD1 (6 bases). Germline loops: CDR1 MNHEY, CDR2 SMNVEV (reference sequence). Trimming shortened V by 6 bases and J by 12 bases, and 27 bases separated the two germline ends. CDR3 length: 17 amino acids. In DNA form, the CDR3 reads TGTGCCAGCAGGGTCTCAACCGACTCGGACAGCAGGATACCCCTCCACTTT. Translating gives CASRVSTDSDSRIPLHF.

The V and J genes are TRBV5-1 and TRBJ1-5; D is ambiguous. V lost 2 bases and J 1 base, leaving 4 bases between the germline ends. CDR1 is SGHRS and CDR2 is YFSETQ in the germline V gene. The CDR3 totals 13 residues. The CDR3 here is CASSLLSNQPQHF. CDR3 DNA: TGCGCCAGCAGCTTATTGAGCAATCAGCCCCAGCATTTT.

The rearrangement uses TRBV27 and TRBJ1-5; 9 bases are shared with TRBD1. V lost 5 bases and J lost 2; bases outside the gene matches: 1. CDR3 length: 14 amino acids. Germline V lookup: CDR1 MNHEY, CDR2 SMNVEV (reference sequence). The CDR3 nucleotides read TGTGCCAGCAGTAGGGACAGGGGCAATCAGCCCCAGCATTTT. It yields the protein CASSRDRGNQPQHF.

The CDR3 nucleotides are TGTGCCAGCAGCCAAGCAGGGAACTATGGCTACACCTTC. The encoded protein is CASSQAGNYGYTF. The V gene is TRBV4-2, the J gene TRBJ1-2; tentative D call: TRBD1 (5 bases). The V gene lost 1 base and the J gene lost 2 bases, with 5 bases spanning the gap. Germline assignment: CDR1 LGHNA and CDR2 YNFKEQ. This CDR3 has 13 residues.

The rearrangement links TRBV28 to TRBJ1-6, with D possibly TRBD1 on 6 matching bases. The CDR3 has 19 amino acids. V lost 6 bases and J lost 2, with 23 bases in between. From germline, CDR1 is MDHEN and CDR2 SYDVKM. The CDR3 region has the DNA TGTGCCAGCAGGAACCAGGCGGGGGGGGGCACAACCTATAATTCACCCCTCCACTTT. Residues: CASRNQAGGGTTYNSPLHF.

This chain uses TRBV10-2 with TRBJ1-2; possible D gene TRBD1, 5 bases. V shed 7 bases and J shed 8 bases, with 14 bases lying between them. This CDR3 has 12 residues. The germline CDR1 and CDR2 sequences are WSHSY and SAAADI. Here the CDR3 reads CASTARVGGYTF. The CDR3, as DNA: TGCGCCAGCACAGCCAGGGTGGGCGGCTACACCTTC.

This clone was detected a few times. The rearrangement links TRBV6-6 to TRBJ2-3; D call uncertain. Germline V gene data show CDR1 as MNHNY and CDR2 as SVGAGI (reference sequence). This CDR3 contains 13 residues. Trimming took 4 bases from V and 6 from J, leaving 11 bases between them. The CDR3 DNA follows: TGTGCCAGCAGTTCCTATCAGCTGGATACGCAGTATTTT. This encodes CASSSYQLDTQYF.

V usage is TRBV6-4 and J usage is TRBJ2-1, with 9 bases fitting TRBD2. Germline V gene sequence: CDR1 MRHNA, CDR2 SNTAGT. The CDR3 extends over 14 amino acids. The J segment lost 3 bases and the V segment lost 3 bases, leaving 0 bases of the junction unmatched. DNA of the CDR3: TGTGCCAGCAGTGAGCGGGGGGGCTACAATGAGCAGTTCTTC. It is translated as CASSERGGYNEQFF.

This CDR3 reads CAWSPRDRGDNSPLHF. The CDR3 bases are TGTGCCTGGAGTCCCCGGGACAGGGGGGATAATTCACCCCTCCACTTT. This rearrangement joins TRBV30 to TRBJ1-6; the match to TRBD1 covers 11 bases. CDR1 is GTSNPN, CDR2 SVGIG, per germline (reference sequence). The V and J ends lost 2 bases and 5 bases, in that order; junction bases with no gene match: 5. The CDR3 loop spans 16 amino acids.

The chain has TRBV5-1 and TRBJ1-4; a possible D gene is TRBD1 (6 bases). V lost 0 bases to trimming and J lost 6 bases, with 12 bases between them. This CDR3 spans 15 amino acids. Germline V gene sequence: CDR1 SGHRS, CDR2 YFSETQ. The CDR3 nucleotides are TGCGCCAGCAGCTTGGACGGGACAAATCATGAAAAACTGTTTTTT. This codes for CASSLDGTNHEKLFF. Full variable domain (outside the CDR3, taken from reference TRBV5-1 and TRBJ1-4): KAGVTQTPRYLIKTRGQQVTLSCSPISGHRSVSWYQQTPGQGLQFLFEYFSETQRNKGNFPGRFSGRQFSNSRSEMNVSTLELGDSALYLCASSLDGTNHEKLFFGSGTQLSVL.

J is TRBJ2-3 and V is TRBV7-9; D perhaps matches TRBD2 (7 bases). The CDR3 spans 16 residues. Germline V gene lookup returns CDR1 SEHNR and CDR2 FQNEAQ (reference sequence). Trimming removed 1 base from V and 3 bases from J, with 14 bases in between. Written as DNA, the CDR3 is TGTGCCAGCAGCTTAGGTTCCGGGGGGCGAACAGATACGCAGTATTTT. Amino acids: CASSLGSGGRTDTQYF.

V is TRBV19 and J is TRBJ2-7; TRBD1 agrees at 11 bases. J gave up 2 bases and V 3 bases, and 6 bases lay outside the gene matches. Germline CDR1 is LNHDA and CDR2 is SQIVND (reference sequence). CDR3 length: 16 amino acids. Here the CDR3 DNA reads TGTGCCAGTAGTATCCGGGACAGGGGGGCCACCTACGAGCAGTACTTC. Translating gives CASSIRDRGATYEQYF.

On this clone itself: An end of the junction differs from the germline gene, which may be a read error. The chain couples TRBV20-1 to TRBJ2-7; D tentatively reads TRBD1 or TRBD2 (5 bases each). The CDR3 totals 9 residues. CDR1 and CDR2 from the germline V gene are DFQATT and SNEGSKA (reference sequence). This CDR3 reads CSAGTWTGF. CDR3 DNA sequence: TGCAGTGCTGGGACCTGGACGGGATTC.

The chain combines TRBV5-6 with TRBJ1-6; D unresolved. CDR1 and CDR2 from the germline V gene are SGHDT and YYEEEE. The CDR3 has 15 amino acids. Trimming took off 0 bases at V and 8 bases at J, with 12 bases between the two ends. In DNA form, the CDR3 reads TGTGCCAGCAGCTTGGGGGGAACTAGGGATTCACCCCTCCACTTT. It specifies CASSLGGTRDSPLHF.

V gene TRBV6-5 combines with J gene TRBJ1-2; D perhaps matches TRBD1 (5 bases). Germline V gene lookup returns CDR1 MNHEY and CDR2 SVGAGI. This CDR3 is built from 13 residues. V was pared by 5 bases and J by 4 bases, with 11 bases between. CDR3 sequence reads: CASSISGPYGYTF. DNA for the CDR3: TGTGCCAGCAGTATCTCGGGACCCTATGGCTACACCTTC.